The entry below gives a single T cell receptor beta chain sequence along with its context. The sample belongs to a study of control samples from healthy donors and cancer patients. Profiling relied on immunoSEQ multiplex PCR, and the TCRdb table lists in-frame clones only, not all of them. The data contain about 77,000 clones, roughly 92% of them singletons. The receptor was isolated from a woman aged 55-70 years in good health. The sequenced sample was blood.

The CDR3 loop is CASSGRAGDIQYF. The DNA of the CDR3 is TGTGCCAGCAGCGGGAGGGCCGGTGACATTCAGTACTTC. The chain joins TRBV6-5 to TRBJ2-4, with 8 bases that match TRBD2. Unmatched junction bases numbered 6, after V lost 6 bases and J lost 8 bases. CDR3 length equals 13 residues. The V gene's germline CDR1 is MNHEY and CDR2 SVGAGI.